This TCR beta chain was found in a study of blood T cells in healthy people across ages. Points from the study as a whole: Possibly confounding the expanded clonotype changes was the fact that donor CMV status was unknown. Naive T cell percentage strongly correlated with TCR beta diversity.

Comments on this clonotype: What it recognizes is unknown.

PCR was performed a second time for about 6 to 12 cycles using a sample-barcoded 5' primer and a J-beta primer mix. Using its own MiXCR run on the 5' RACE reads, TCRdb lists one record per CDR3 protein. The repertoire holds roughly 2 million distinct CDR3 sequences, with about 50% as singletons. Trimming took 5 bases from V and 5 from J, leaving 18 bases between them. Germline V gene data show CDR1 as MNHEY and CDR2 as SMNVEV (reference sequence). The CDR3 spans 15 residues. Sequencing was done on a sample of blood. The genes are TRBV27 and TRBJ2-5, with TRBD2 as a possible D gene (6 bases). The TCR originated in a woman between 40 and 55 years old in good health. In nucleotides, the CDR3 is TGTGCCAGCAGTAAATCGGGGGTGGCGGACGAGACCCAGTACTTC. This codes for CASSKSGVADETQYF.